One and the same sample provided the 9 T cell receptor beta chains below, sequenced in a study of CD8 T cells in ankylosing spondylitis. TCRdb reprocessed the 5' RACE reads with MiXCR, giving one entry per CDR3 protein. The data hold 150,000 or so distinct CDR3 sequences, with more than 9% observed a single time. The sequencing input was blood, either unsorted or a sorted T cell fraction (not recorded which). Receptors were obtained from a male donor with ankylosing spondylitis or in good health (not recorded which).

The sample holds a few counts of this clonotype. V is TRBV7-6 and J is TRBJ2-5; D may be TRBD1 (6 bases). The germline V gene has CDR1 SGHVS and CDR2 FNYEAQ. Deletions cut 5 bases from V and 3 bases from J, with 16 bases between. The CDR3 totals 15 residues. CDR3 amino acids: CASSRNRYREETQYF. The CDR3 nucleotides are TGTGCCAGCAGCCGCAACCGGTACAGGGAAGAGACCCAGTACTTC.

This chain connects TRBV12-3 or TRBV12-4 to TRBJ1-5, with D possibly matching TRBD1 (5 bases). There are 14 residues in the CDR3. With 5 bases removed from V and 5 bases from J, the gap between germline ends came to 13 bases. This chain's CDR3 is CASSPSRGDQPQHF. In DNA, the CDR3 is TGTGCCAGCAGTCCGTCTCGGGGGGATCAGCCCCAGCATTTT.

Ten or more counts support this clonotype. The chain couples TRBV29-1 to TRBJ1-4; D not resolved. CDR3 length: 13 residues. Trimming took off 3 bases at V and 8 bases at J, with 13 bases between the two ends. The germline gives CDR1 SQVTM, CDR2 ANQGSEA. CDR3 region: CSVDPVGGEKLFF. The CDR3 nucleotides are TGCAGCGTTGATCCCGTCGGAGGAGAAAAACTGTTTTTT.

This clonotype was observed at least ten times. The chain carries TRBV15 and TRBJ2-1; D might be TRBD2 (7 bases). Trimming left V 5 bases short and J 4 bases short, with 15 bases between. The CDR3 has 15 amino acids. CDR1 and CDR2 (germline): LNHNV, YYDKDF (reference sequence). The DNA for the CDR3 is TGTGCCACCAGCCAGGGGCTAGCGGATTACAATGAGCAGTTCTTC. Translation: CATSQGLADYNEQFF.

This clonotype was observed at least ten times. The chain is built from TRBV20-1 and TRBJ2-3, with D tentatively TRBD2 (5 bases). V was trimmed by 2 bases and J by 4 bases, leaving 25 bases between them. CDR1 and CDR2 from the germline V gene are DFQATT and SNEGSKA (reference sequence). The CDR3 is 18 amino acids. CDR3 protein: CSARLGSLDSTRADTQYF. The CDR3 DNA follows: TGCAGTGCTAGATTAGGTTCGTTGGACTCCACGCGGGCAGATACGCAGTATTTT.

This clonotype was observed many times. J is TRBJ2-7 and V is TRBV20-1; 10 positions match TRBD1. Germline-derived CDR1 and CDR2 are DFQATT and SNEGSKA (reference sequence). The CDR3 covers 16 residues. The V and J ends lost 4 bases and 2 bases, in that order; junction bases with no gene match: 11. The CDR3 sequence is CSAILAGDRGPYEQYF. CDR3 nucleotide sequence: TGCAGTGCTATCCTAGCCGGGGACAGGGGACCCTACGAGCAGTACTTC.

The chain couples TRBV13 to TRBJ2-3; the D gene is possibly TRBD2 (5 bases). CDR3 length equals 15 residues. Germline values: CDR1 PRHDT, CDR2 FYEKMQ (reference sequence). The V gene lost 5 bases and the J gene lost 1 base, with 13 bases spanning the gap. The chain's CDR3 is CASSTVRAGTDTQYF. DNA of the CDR3: TGTGCCAGCAGCACCGTGAGGGCGGGCACAGATACGCAGTATTTT.

This clonotype showed up many times. The genes are TRBV6-5 and TRBJ2-7, with D hard to call. The CDR3 loop spans 13 amino acids. CDR1 MNHEY and CDR2 SVGAGI come from the germline V gene. Trimming pared 3 bases from V and 2 bases from J, leaving 8 bases between. The CDR3 sequence: CASSYGGTYEQYF. In DNA, the CDR3 is TGTGCCAGCAGTTATGGCGGTACCTACGAGCAGTACTTC.

The sample holds many counts of this clonotype. This chain connects TRBV19 to TRBJ1-1, with D perhaps TRBD1 (5 bases). The CDR3 sequence is 13 residues long. Trimming took 1 base from V and 5 from J, leaving 8 bases between them. Germline values: CDR1 LNHDA, CDR2 SQIVND (reference sequence). The CDR3 reads CASSIGRTTEAFF. The CDR3 region has the DNA TGTGCCAGTAGTATAGGGAGGACAACTGAAGCTTTCTTT. Together with reference TRBV19 and TRBJ1-1, the CDR3 gives the full variable domain: DGGITQSPKYLFRKEGQNVTLSCEQNLNHDAMYWYRQDPGQGLRLIYYSQIVNDFQKGDIAEGYSVSREKKESFPLTVTSAQKNPTAFYLCASSIGRTTEAFFGQGTRLTVV.